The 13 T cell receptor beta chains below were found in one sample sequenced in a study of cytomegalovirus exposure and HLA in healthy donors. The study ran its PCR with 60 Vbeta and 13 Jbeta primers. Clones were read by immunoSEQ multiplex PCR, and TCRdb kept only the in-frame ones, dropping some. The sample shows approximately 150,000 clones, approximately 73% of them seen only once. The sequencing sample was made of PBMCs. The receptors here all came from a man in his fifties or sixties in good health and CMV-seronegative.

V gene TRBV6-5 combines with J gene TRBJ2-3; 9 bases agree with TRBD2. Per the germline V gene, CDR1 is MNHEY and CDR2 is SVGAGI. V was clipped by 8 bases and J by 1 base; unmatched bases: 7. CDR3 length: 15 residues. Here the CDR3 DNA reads TGTGCCAGCCATAGCGGGGGTCCCGGCACAGATACGCAGTATTTT. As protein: CASHSGGPGTDTQYF.

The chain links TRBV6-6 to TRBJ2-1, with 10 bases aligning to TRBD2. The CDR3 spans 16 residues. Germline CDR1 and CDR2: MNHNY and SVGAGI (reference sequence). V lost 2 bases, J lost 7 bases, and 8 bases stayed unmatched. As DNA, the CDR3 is TGTGCCAGCAGTTACGGAGCGGGGGGGCCGGGGAATGAGCAGTTCTTC. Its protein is CASSYGAGGPGNEQFF.

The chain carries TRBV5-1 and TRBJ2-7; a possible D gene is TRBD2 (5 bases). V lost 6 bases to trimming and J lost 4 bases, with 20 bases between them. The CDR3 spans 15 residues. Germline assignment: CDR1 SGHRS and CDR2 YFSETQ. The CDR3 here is CASTPHPEVGYEQYF. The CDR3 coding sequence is TGCGCCAGCACCCCTCACCCGGAGGTAGGTTACGAGCAGTACTTC.

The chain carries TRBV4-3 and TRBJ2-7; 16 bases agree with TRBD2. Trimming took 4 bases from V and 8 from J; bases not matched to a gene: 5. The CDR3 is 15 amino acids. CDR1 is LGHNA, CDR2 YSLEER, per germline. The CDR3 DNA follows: TGCGCCAGCAGCCCGGGACTAGCGGGGGGGATAAAGCAGTACTTC. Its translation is CASSPGLAGGIKQYF.

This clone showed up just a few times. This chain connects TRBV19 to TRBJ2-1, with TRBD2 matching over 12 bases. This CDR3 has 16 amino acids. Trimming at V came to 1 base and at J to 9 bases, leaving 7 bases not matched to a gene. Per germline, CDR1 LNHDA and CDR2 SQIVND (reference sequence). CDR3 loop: CASSIARLAGGTEQFF. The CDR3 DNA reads TGTGCCAGTAGTATAGCCAGGCTAGCGGGGGGGACTGAGCAGTTCTTC.

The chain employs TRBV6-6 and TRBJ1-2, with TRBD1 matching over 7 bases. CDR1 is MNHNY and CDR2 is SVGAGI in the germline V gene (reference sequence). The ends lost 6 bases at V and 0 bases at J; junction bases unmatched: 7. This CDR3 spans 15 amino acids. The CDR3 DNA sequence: TGTGCCAGCAGCTTCGGACAGGCAGCTAACTATGGCTACACCTTC. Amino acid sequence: CASSFGQAANYGYTF.

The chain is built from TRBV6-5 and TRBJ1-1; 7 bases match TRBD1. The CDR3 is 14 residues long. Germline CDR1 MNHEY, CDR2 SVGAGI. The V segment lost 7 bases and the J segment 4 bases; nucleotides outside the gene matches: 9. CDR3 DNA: TGTGCCAGCATCTTGGACAGGACACGCACTGAAGCTTTCTTT. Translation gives CASILDRTRTEAFF.

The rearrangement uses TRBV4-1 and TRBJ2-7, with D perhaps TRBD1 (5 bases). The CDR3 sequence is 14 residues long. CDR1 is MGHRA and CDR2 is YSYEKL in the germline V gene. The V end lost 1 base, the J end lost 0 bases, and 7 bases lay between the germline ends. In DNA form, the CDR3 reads TGCGCCAGCAGCCAAGGGACATACTCCTACGAGCAGTACTTC. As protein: CASSQGTYSYEQYF.

Here the CDR3 reads CASSVNIGGQETQYF. CDR3 in DNA: TGTGCCAGCAGCGTAAATATTGGGGGGCAAGAGACCCAGTACTTC. The chain is built from TRBV9 and TRBJ2-5, with D maybe TRBD2 (6 bases). V lost 1 base and J lost 2, with 12 bases in between. Looked up from germline, CDR1 is SGDLS and CDR2 is YYNGEE. CDR3 length: 15 amino acids.

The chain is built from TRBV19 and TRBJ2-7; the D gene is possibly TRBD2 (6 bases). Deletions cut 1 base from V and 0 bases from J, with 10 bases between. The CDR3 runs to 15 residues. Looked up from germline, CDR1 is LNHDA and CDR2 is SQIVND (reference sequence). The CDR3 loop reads CASSIGPGSSYEQYF. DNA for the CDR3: TGTGCCAGTAGTATAGGTCCCGGGAGCTCCTACGAGCAGTACTTC. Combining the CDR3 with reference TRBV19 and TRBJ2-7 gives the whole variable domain DGGITQSPKYLFRKEGQNVTLSCEQNLNHDAMYWYRQDPGQGLRLIYYSQIVNDFQKGDIAEGYSVSREKKESFPLTVTSAQKNPTAFYLCASSIGPGSSYEQYFGPGTRLTVT.

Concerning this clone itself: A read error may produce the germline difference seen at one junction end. CDR3 in DNA: TGTGCCACCAGTCCTCAAGGAGGTGGAGTGGAAAAACTGTTTTTT. This translates into CATSPQGGGVEKLFF. The chain carries TRBV2 and TRBJ1-4; no definite D call. CDR3 length equals 15 residues. Looked up from germline, CDR1 is SNHLY and CDR2 is FYNNEI.

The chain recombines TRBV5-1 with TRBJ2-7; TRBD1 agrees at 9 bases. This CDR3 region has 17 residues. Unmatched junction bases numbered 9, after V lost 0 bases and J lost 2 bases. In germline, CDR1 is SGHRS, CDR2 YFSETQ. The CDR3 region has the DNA TGCGCCAGCAGCTTGGACTACGGGACAGGGTTGACCTACGAGCAGTACTTC. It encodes CASSLDYGTGLTYEQYF. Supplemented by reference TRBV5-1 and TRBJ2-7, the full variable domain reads KAGVTQTPRYLIKTRGQQVTLSCSPISGHRSVSWYQQTPGQGLQFLFEYFSETQRNKGNFPGRFSGRQFSNSRSEMNVSTLELGDSALYLCASSLDYGTGLTYEQYFGPGTRLTVT.

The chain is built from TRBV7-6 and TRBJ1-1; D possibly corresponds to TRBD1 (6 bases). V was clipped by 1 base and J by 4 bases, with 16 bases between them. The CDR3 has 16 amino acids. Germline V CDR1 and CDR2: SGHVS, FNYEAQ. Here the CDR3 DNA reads TGTGCCAGCAGCTTAGGTCTTTCAGGGGATATCACTGAAGCTTTCTTT. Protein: CASSLGLSGDITEAFF.